The sequence of this TCR beta chain was determined in a study of Tregs in tolerant kidney transplant recipients. Background on the study: Recipients received nonmyeloablative bone marrow transplants from related graft donors, with transient mixed chimerism. Points from the study as a whole: Tolerant patients' donor-specific Tregs expanded beyond overall Tregs, suggesting antigen-driven growth.

Thawed PBMCs were FACS-sorted into unstimulated CD4+CD25+CD127- regulatory T cells, CD4+CD25- non-regulatory cells, CD4 and CD8 cells. Only one count was recorded for this clone. The antigen is not known. The CDR3 totals 15 residues. V lost 5 bases to trimming and J lost 0 bases; unmatched junction nucleotides: 2. Germline-derived CDR1 and CDR2 are SGHTA and FQGNSA. Libraries were prepared by immunoSEQ multiplex PCR; TCRdb keeps only in-frame clonotypes and omits some of them. The sample has 90,000 to 130,000 clones, about 90% seen once. This sequence originates from a human donor who received a combined kidney and bone marrow transplant. This sample comprised CD4+ T cells from blood, obtained before the transplant. The chain combines TRBV7-2 with TRBJ1-3; 9 positions agree with TRBD1. CDR3 amino acids: CASSIQGASGNTIYF. The CDR3 nucleotides are TGTGCCAGCAGCATACAGGGGGCCTCTGGAAACACCATATATTTT.